This passage covers 14 T cell receptor beta chains from one sample sequenced in a study of identical twins (dated by TCRdb to between 2015 and 2016). Receptors were amplified or captured by 5' RACE. TCRdb records Illumina HiSeq 2000 as the sequencer. TCRdb passed the public sequencing reads through fastp at Q25 and MiXCR, retaining productive beta sequences. All rows with the same CDR3 protein become a single entry with the most common DNA and genes. The sample table shows some 500,000 distinct CDR3 sequences, and 13% to 15% are seen once. The top ten clones comprise approximately 1% of the sample. The sample also formed part of further work on yellow fever vaccine responses in identical twins.

Input material: CD4+ T cells sorted from blood. The receptors come from a woman under 30 in good health.

The rearrangement joins TRBV12-3 or TRBV12-4 to TRBJ2-7; a possible D gene is TRBD2 (5 bases). This CDR3 is built from 12 residues. Trimming removed 6 bases at V and 6 bases at J, with 12 bases between. CDR3 region: CASSDRESEQYF. The CDR3 nucleotides read TGTGCCAGCAGCGATAGGGAGTCCGAGCAGTACTTC.

In this sample, this clonotype turned up a few times. The V gene is TRBV12-3 or TRBV12-4, the J gene TRBJ2-7; D might be TRBD1 or TRBD2, each matching 6 bases. V shed 6 bases and J shed 8 bases, with 14 bases lying between them. This CDR3 is built from 12 residues. The CDR3 DNA sequence: TGTGCCAGCAGCCCCGGGGGCGTCCAGCAGTACTTC. Translated, it gives CASSPGGVQQYF.

This clonotype came up a few times. CDR3 nucleotides: TGTGCCAGCAGCCAAGCAGGGTCACGCACAGATACGCAGTATTTT. It codes for CASSQAGSRTDTQYF. The gene calls are TRBV4-2 and TRBJ2-3; D is possibly TRBD1 (5 bases). With 1 base removed from V and 1 base from J, the gap between germline ends came to 9 bases. The CDR3 is 15 amino acids. Per germline, CDR1 LGHNA and CDR2 YNFKEQ.

This chain connects TRBV18 to TRBJ1-1; tentatively, D is TRBD1 (6 bases). Trimming took off 2 bases at V and 2 bases at J, with 12 bases between the two ends. Germline CDR1 and CDR2: KGHSH and LQKENI. The CDR3 has 15 amino acids. The CDR3 sequence: CASSPKPGENTEAFF. The CDR3 coding sequence is TGTGCCAGCTCACCAAAGCCAGGGGAAAACACTGAAGCTTTCTTT.

The sample holds many counts of this clonotype. The chain is built from TRBV11-2 and TRBJ2-3; 11 bases agree with TRBD2. Per the germline V gene, CDR1 is SGHAT and CDR2 is FQNNGV. The CDR3 extends over 16 amino acids. Trimming removed 2 bases from V and 3 bases from J; junction bases left unmatched: 4. CDR3 amino acids: CASSLMTSGITDTQYF. The CDR3 DNA is TGTGCCAGCAGCTTAATGACTAGCGGGATAACAGATACGCAGTATTTT.

This chain joins TRBV6-5 and TRBJ2-7, with D tentatively TRBD1 or TRBD2 (5 bases each). The CDR3 has 15 residues. Trimming took off 2 bases at V and 2 bases at J, with 13 bases between the two ends. Germline V gene sequence: CDR1 MNHEY, CDR2 SVGAGI. The CDR3: CASSYRDPRAYEQYF. The CDR3 DNA is TGTGCCAGCAGTTACAGGGACCCGAGGGCCTACGAGCAGTACTTC.

The chain uses TRBV27 and TRBJ2-3; tentatively, D is TRBD1 or TRBD2 (5 bases each). V was pared by 6 bases and J by 2 bases, with 15 bases between. CDR1 MNHEY and CDR2 SMNVEV come from the germline V gene (reference sequence). This CDR3 has 15 amino acids. CDR3 protein: CASSRGPGPTDTQYF. The CDR3, as DNA: TGTGCCAGCAGCCGCGGACCGGGACCCACAGATACGCAGTATTTT.

The rearrangement uses TRBV24-1 and TRBJ2-1, with TRBD1 matching 9 bases. CDR1 and CDR2 (germline): KGHDR, SFDVKD. V gave up 1 base and J gave up 7 bases; unmatched junction bases: 10. This CDR3 region has 17 residues. The CDR3 loop is CATSDFVGTGNSNEQFF. The CDR3 DNA reads TGTGCCACCAGTGATTTCGTAGGGACAGGGAATTCAAATGAGCAGTTCTTC.

This clonotype was observed many times. The chain uses TRBV9 and TRBJ1-2; D is perhaps TRBD1 (5 bases). Germline CDR1 is SGDLS and CDR2 is YYNGEE. There are 13 residues in the CDR3. V lost 4 bases to trimming and J lost 8 bases, with 15 bases between them. The CDR3 sequence is CASSSDGGRGYTF. In DNA form, the CDR3 reads TGTGCCAGCAGCTCAGACGGGGGGAGAGGCTACACCTTC.

The chain has TRBV29-1 and TRBJ1-2, with 12 bases matching TRBD1. Trimming at V came to 7 bases and at J to 6 bases, leaving 9 bases not matched to a gene. Germline-derived CDR1 and CDR2 are SQVTM and ANQGSEA. This CDR3 has 14 residues. CDR3 protein: CSASGTGGVDGYTF. The DNA for the CDR3 is TGCAGCGCATCTGGGACAGGGGGCGTGGATGGCTACACCTTC.

The V call is TRBV11-1, the J call TRBJ2-7; D might be TRBD1 (6 bases). V was pared by 1 base and J by 5 bases, with 27 bases between. This CDR3 is 19 amino acids long. Germline V gives CDR1 SGHAT, CDR2 FQDESV (reference sequence). This CDR3 is CASSLDSQGGRPSVNEQYF. The CDR3, as DNA: TGTGCCAGCAGCTTAGATTCCCAAGGGGGACGCCCATCGGTGAACGAGCAGTACTTC. Full variable domain (rest looked up from reference TRBV11-1 and TRBJ2-7): EAEVAQSPRYKITEKSQAVAFWCDPISGHATLYWYRQILGQGPELLVQFQDESVVDDSQLPKDRFSAERLKGVDSTLKIQPAELGDSAMYLCASSLDSQGGRPSVNEQYFGPGTRLTVT.

This clonotype appeared a few times. The chain employs TRBV14 and TRBJ1-4; D perhaps matches TRBD1 (6 bases). The V gene's germline CDR1 is SGHDN and CDR2 FVKESK. The CDR3 sequence is 14 residues long. V lost 1 base and J 7 bases, leaving 10 bases between the germline ends. The CDR3 DNA is TGTGCCAGCAGCCAAGCAAGCAGGGGTGAAAAACTGTTTTTT. Its protein product is CASSQASRGEKLFF.

This clonotype was picked up one time. V is TRBV11-2 and J is TRBJ2-5, with a tentative D call TRBD1 (6 bases). The CDR3 contains 16 residues. From germline, CDR1 is SGHAT and CDR2 FQNNGV. The germline V and J ends were trimmed by 5 bases and 5 bases, with 21 bases remaining between them. This chain's CDR3 is CASSPWYRERGETQYF. CDR3 nucleotide sequence: TGTGCCAGCAGCCCTTGGTACAGGGAACGCGGGGAGACCCAGTACTTC.

This clonotype has only a few counts. This chain uses TRBV20-1 with TRBJ2-1; D uncertain. Trimming removed 1 base from V and 13 bases from J, with 14 bases in between. CDR1 and CDR2 from the germline V gene are DFQATT and SNEGSKA (reference sequence). This CDR3 contains 12 residues. This CDR3 reads CSARVFEMRQFF. In DNA form, the CDR3 reads TGCAGTGCTAGAGTCTTTGAGATGAGACAGTTCTTC.